The 20 T cell receptor beta chains listed next were all sequenced from one sample in a study of cytomegalovirus exposure and HLA in healthy donors. The PCR had 60 Vbeta and 13 Jbeta primers. Produced via immunoSEQ multiplex PCR; TCRdb's table is partial and in-frame only. Of about 35,000 clones listed, more than 85% were seen once; the top ten hold less than 3.5%. Sequenced material: PBMCs. The source is a woman between 18 and 30 years old in good health and CMV-seronegative.

V is TRBV28 and J is TRBJ2-7; D remains ambiguous. V lost 6 bases and J lost 2, with 8 bases in between. In germline, CDR1 is MDHEN, CDR2 SYDVKM. The CDR3 contains 12 residues. The CDR3 nucleotides read TGTGCCAGCAGCCAATTTCCCTACGAGCAGTACTTC. Its translation: CASSQFPYEQYF.

The chain couples TRBV7-3 to TRBJ1-3; D may be TRBD1 (6 bases). This CDR3 contains 16 residues. Per germline, CDR1 SGHTA and CDR2 FQGTGA. Trimming shortened V by 1 base and J by 2 bases, and 12 bases separated the two germline ends. CDR3 bases: TGTGCCAGCAGCTTAAGTGGGGGGGACACTGGAAACACCATATATTTT. This encodes CASSLSGGDTGNTIYF. Looking up the rest from reference TRBV7-3 and TRBJ1-3 gives the full variable domain: GAGVSQTPSNKVTEKGKYVELRCDPISGHTALYWYRQSLGQGPEFLIYFQGTGAADDSGLPNDRFFAVRPEGSVSTLKIQRTERGDSAVYLCASSLSGGDTGNTIYFGEGSWLTVV.

This clone has only one observation. The J gene is TRBJ2-3, the V gene TRBV6-5; 8 positions match TRBD2. The ends lost 2 bases at V and 1 base at J; junction bases unmatched: 5. The CDR3 is made up of 16 amino acids. CDR1 is MNHEY, CDR2 SVGAGI, per germline. The CDR3 loop is CASSYGSGRGTDTQYF. The CDR3 DNA follows: TGTGCCAGCAGTTACGGAAGCGGGAGAGGCACAGATACGCAGTATTTT.

The chain employs TRBV6-5 and TRBJ2-1; 9 bases align to TRBD2. With V trimmed by 0 bases and J by 3 bases, 3 bases remained unmatched. The germline CDR1 and CDR2 sequences are MNHEY and SVGAGI. The length of the CDR3 is 16 residues. The CDR3 nucleotides are TGTGCCAGCAGTTACTCTAGCGGGAGTATCTACAATGAGCAGTTCTTC. It encodes CASSYSSGSIYNEQFF.

V usage is TRBV7-9 and J usage is TRBJ2-3; D gene uncertain. Deletions cut 4 bases from V and 4 bases from J, with 9 bases between. The CDR3 has 13 residues. Per germline, CDR1 SEHNR and CDR2 FQNEAQ (reference sequence). The chain's CDR3 is CASSSRPSDTQYF. CDR3 nucleotides: TGTGCCAGCAGCTCGCGCCCTTCAGATACGCAGTATTTT.

CDR3 loop: CASSFTASIAKNIQYF. DNA for the CDR3: TGTGCCAGCAGTTTTACAGCAAGCATAGCCAAAAACATTCAGTACTTC. The chain recombines TRBV27 with TRBJ2-4; D remains unclear. This CDR3 spans 16 amino acids. Germline V gene lookup returns CDR1 MNHEY and CDR2 SMNVEV (reference sequence). The V and J ends lost 3 bases and 0 bases respectively, with 12 bases between them.

The V call is TRBV12-5, the J call TRBJ1-5; D call uncertain. The V and J ends lost 5 bases and 0 bases respectively, with 35 bases between them. The CDR3 spans 23 residues. The germline V gene has CDR1 LGHNT and CDR2 FRNRAP. The DNA for the CDR3 is TGTGCTAGTGGTCCGGATGACCAACCATGGATTCCAATGGAGAATGCTAGCAATCAGCCCCAGCATTTT. It is translated as CASGPDDQPWIPMENASNQPQHF.

The rearrangement joins TRBV10-2 to TRBJ2-5; 7 nucleotides align to TRBD2. V lost 8 bases, J lost 5 bases, and 5 bases stayed unmatched. The CDR3 loop spans 12 amino acids. Looked up from germline, CDR1 is WSHSY and CDR2 is SAAADI. The chain's CDR3 is CASGAGAETQYF. The DNA for the CDR3 is TGCGCCAGCGGGGCGGGAGCGGAGACCCAGTACTTC.

In this sample, this clone turned up once. The chain couples TRBV28 to TRBJ2-3, with D uncertain. This CDR3 has 11 amino acids. CDR1 MDHEN and CDR2 SYDVKM come from the germline V gene. V gave up 7 bases and J gave up 4 bases, with 6 bases separating them. The CDR3 loop reads CASTLADTQYF. CDR3 nucleotides: TGTGCCAGCACCCTTGCAGATACGCAGTATTTT.

In nucleotides, the CDR3 is TGTGCCAGCAGTTTATTACAGGGTGGGAATGAAAAACTGTTTTTT. Translation gives CASSLLQGGNEKLFF. The gene calls are TRBV28 and TRBJ1-4; D is possibly TRBD1 (6 bases). Germline V gene lookup returns CDR1 MDHEN and CDR2 SYDVKM. Between the trimmed V and J ends, which lost 1 base and 5 bases, there was a span of 11 bases. This CDR3 has 15 residues. The full variable domain, in which reference TRBV28 and TRBJ1-4 provide the parts outside the CDR3, is DVKVTQSSRYLVKRTGEKVFLECVQDMDHENMFWYRQDPGLGLRLIYFSYDVKMKEKGDIPEGYSVSREKKERFSLILESASTNQTSMYLCASSLLQGGNEKLFFGSGTQLSVL.

This sequence joins TRBV6-1 and TRBJ2-1; possibly TRBD2 for D (5 bases). CDR3 length equals 14 residues. The V gene's germline CDR1 is MNHNS and CDR2 SASEGT. V lost 7 bases to trimming and J lost 6 bases, with 16 bases between them. The CDR3 DNA is TGTGCCAGCAAGGCGAGGGCCCCTGGCAATGAGCAGTTCTTC. This codes for CASKARAPGNEQFF.

This clone appeared a single time. J is TRBJ2-1 and V is TRBV7-9, with 9 bases matching TRBD2. V lost 4 bases and J lost 8; bases outside the gene matches: 9. This CDR3 is 15 amino acids long. Germline V gene lookup returns CDR1 SEHNR and CDR2 FQNEAQ (reference sequence). The CDR3 DNA reads as TGTGCCAGCAGCTCCGTAGCGGGAGACGTGGATGAGCAGTTCTTC. This encodes CASSSVAGDVDEQFF.

The chain's CDR3 is CASSFYPGQGENWPQHF. The CDR3 region has the DNA TGCGCCAGCAGCTTCTACCCGGGACAGGGTGAGAATTGGCCCCAGCATTTT. The chain recombines TRBV5-1 with TRBJ1-5, with 9 bases fitting TRBD1. Germline CDR1 reads SGHRS; CDR2 reads YFSETQ. The CDR3 sequence is 17 residues long. The V gene end was trimmed by 2 bases and the J gene end by 9 bases; junction bases not matched to a gene: 15.

The gene calls are TRBV5-4 and TRBJ2-7; 7 positions agree with TRBD1. Germline values: CDR1 SGHNT, CDR2 YYREEE (reference sequence). The CDR3 totals 14 residues. V lost 4 bases to trimming and J lost 3 bases; unmatched junction nucleotides: 7. The CDR3 DNA reads TGTGCCAGCAGCCTCCCGGGACAGCTCTACGAGCAGTACTTC. Protein sequence: CASSLPGQLYEQYF.

Notes on this clone: A read error may account for a junction end that differs from germline. The gene calls are TRBV30 and TRBJ2-1, with 7 nucleotides matching TRBD2. Germline V gives CDR1 GTSNPN, CDR2 SVGIG (reference sequence). There are 15 residues in the CDR3. CDR3 amino acids: CVWSGGRAFDNEQFF. The CDR3 DNA follows: TGTGTCTGGAGTGGGGGGAGGGCATTCGACAATGAGCAGTTCTTC.

In its sample, this clone was seen once. V usage is TRBV28 and J usage is TRBJ1-2; D not resolved. CDR3 size: 14 residues. Germline lookup yields CDR1 MDHEN and CDR2 SYDVKM. V was shortened by 5 bases and J by 4 bases, with 14 bases between the two germline ends. CDR3 nucleotides: TGTGCCAGCAGTCTTCGCTCAGGATCCTATGGCTACACCTTC. Protein: CASSLRSGSYGYTF.

The rearrangement links TRBV5-4 to TRBJ2-7; D uncertain. Trimming left V 4 bases short and J 0 bases short, with 5 bases between. This CDR3 spans 12 amino acids. The germline V gene encodes CDR1 SGHNT and CDR2 YYREEE (reference sequence). The CDR3 region is CASSASSYEQYF. In DNA form, the CDR3 reads TGTGCCAGCAGCGCGAGCTCCTACGAGCAGTACTTC.

This clone was seen more than once but under ten times. The chain couples TRBV6-5 to TRBJ2-5, with D perhaps matching TRBD1 (5 bases). Germline V gene lookup returns CDR1 MNHEY and CDR2 SVGAGI. This CDR3 comprises 15 residues. Trimming stripped 4 bases from V and 2 bases from J, with 14 bases between. The CDR3 spells CASSLNRQSQETQYF. The CDR3 bases are TGTGCCAGCAGTTTAAATCGACAGTCTCAAGAGACCCAGTACTTC.

The chain couples TRBV5-5 to TRBJ2-3, with a possible D match to TRBD2 (6 bases). Per germline, CDR1 SGHKS and CDR2 YYEKEE (reference sequence). The CDR3 is 15 amino acids. The ends were cut back, 0 bases at V and 0 bases at J, with 8 bases in the middle. The CDR3 loop reads CASSLGGLSTDTQYF. The CDR3 DNA is TGTGCCAGCAGCTTGGGGGGACTCAGCACAGATACGCAGTATTTT.

The chain uses TRBV9 and TRBJ2-2; 10 bases line up with TRBD1. The CDR3 contains 19 residues. The germline CDR1 and CDR2 sequences are SGDLS and YYNGEE. The V segment lost 0 bases and the J segment 6 bases; nucleotides outside the gene matches: 14. CDR3 in amino acids: CASSVGQGARKVQSGELFF. CDR3 bases: TGTGCCAGCAGCGTAGGACAGGGGGCGCGAAAGGTTCAGTCCGGGGAGCTGTTTTTT. Full variable domain (outside the CDR3, taken from reference TRBV9 and TRBJ2-2): DSGVTQTPKHLITATGQRVTLRCSPRSGDLSVYWYQQSLDQGLQFLIQYYNGEERAKGNILERFSAQQFPDLHSELNLSSLELGDSALYFCASSVGQGARKVQSGELFFGEGSRLTVL.